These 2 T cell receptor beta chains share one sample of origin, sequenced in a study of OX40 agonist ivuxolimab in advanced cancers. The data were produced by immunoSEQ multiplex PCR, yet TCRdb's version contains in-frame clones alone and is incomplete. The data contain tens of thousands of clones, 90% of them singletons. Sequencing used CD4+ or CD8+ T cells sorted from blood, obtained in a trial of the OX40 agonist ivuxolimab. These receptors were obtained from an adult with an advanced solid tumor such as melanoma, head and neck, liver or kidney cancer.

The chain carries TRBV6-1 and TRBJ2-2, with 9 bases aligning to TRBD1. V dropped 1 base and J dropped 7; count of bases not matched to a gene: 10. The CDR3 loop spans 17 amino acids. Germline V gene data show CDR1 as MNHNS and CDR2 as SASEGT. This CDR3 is CASSEVPVGQGDGELFF. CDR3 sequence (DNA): TGTGCCAGCAGTGAAGTCCCGGTGGGACAGGGCGACGGGGAGCTGTTTTTT.

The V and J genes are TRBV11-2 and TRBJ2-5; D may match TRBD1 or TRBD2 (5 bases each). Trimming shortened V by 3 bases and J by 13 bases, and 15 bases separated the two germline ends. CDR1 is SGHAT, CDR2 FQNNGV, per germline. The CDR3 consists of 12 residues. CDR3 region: CASSFRDQIPYF. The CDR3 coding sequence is TGTGCCAGCAGCTTTAGGGACCAGATCCCGTACTTC.